Listed below are T cell receptor beta chains from one sample, sequenced in a study of cytomegalovirus exposure and HLA in healthy donors. Clones were read by immunoSEQ multiplex PCR, and TCRdb kept only the in-frame ones, dropping some. This sample carries some 160,000 clones, around 9.6% of them seen once, and the ten largest clones take approximately 2%. The sample comprised PBMCs. Receptor source: a male donor in good health and CMV-seronegative. CDR3s include the opening cysteine and the closing phenylalanine or tryptophan. A D gene is named only where the DNA matches it firmly. Part of the rows lack a size; the others show once, few, many or a class for expanded clones.

abundance: few; v_gene: TRBV18; j_gene: TRBJ2-7; d_gene: NA; CDR3aa: CASSPPSPRSEQYF; CDR3nt: TGTGCCAGCTCACCACCGTCACCCCGTAGCGAGCAGTACTTC
abundance: NA; v_gene: TRBV28; j_gene: TRBJ2-7; d_gene: TRBD2; CDR3aa: CASSSTSGSSYEQYF; CDR3nt: TGTGCCAGCAGTTCGACTAGCGGGAGCTCCTACGAGCAGTACTTC
abundance: few; v_gene: TRBV7-9; j_gene: TRBJ2-3; d_gene: NA; CDR3aa: CASSRRAGKYNTDTQYF; CDR3nt: TGTGCCAGCAGCCGGAGGGCAGGAAAATATAACACAGATACGCAGTATTTT
abundance: NA; v_gene: TRBV2; j_gene: TRBJ2-7; d_gene: NA; CDR3aa: CASSEGGTDIYEQYF; CDR3nt: TGTGCCAGCAGTGAGGGCGGGACAGATATCTACGAGCAGTACTTC
abundance: NA; v_gene: TRBV28; j_gene: TRBJ2-4; d_gene: NA; CDR3aa: CASTEAGIAKNIQYF; CDR3nt: TGTGCCAGCACTGAGGCAGGGATAGCCAAAAACATTCAGTACTTC
abundance: few; v_gene: TRBV7-9; j_gene: TRBJ2-7; d_gene: NA; CDR3aa: CASSPPDKLGDEQYF; CDR3nt: TGTGCCAGCAGCCCTCCGGACAAGCTCGGAGACGAGCAGTACTTC
abundance: few; v_gene: TRBV7-9; j_gene: TRBJ1-4; d_gene: TRBD1; CDR3aa: CASSLGDRGFFREKLFF; CDR3nt: TGTGCCAGCAGCTTGGGGGACAGGGGTTTCTTCAGGGAAAAACTGTTTTTT
abundance: few; v_gene: TRBV28; j_gene: TRBJ1-5; d_gene: NA; CDR3aa: CASSTRQETNQPQHF; CDR3nt: TGTGCCAGCAGCACCCGACAGGAAACCAATCAGCCCCAGCATTTT
abundance: few; v_gene: TRBV28; j_gene: TRBJ2-1; d_gene: NA; CDR3aa: CASSLSADNEQFF; CDR3nt: TGTGCCAGCAGTTTAAGCGCTGACAATGAGCAGTTCTTC
abundance: NA; v_gene: TRBV9; j_gene: TRBJ1-2; d_gene: NA; CDR3aa: CASSVAQGYGYTF; CDR3nt: TGTGCCAGCAGCGTCGCTCAGGGATATGGCTACACCTTC
abundance: few; v_gene: TRBV7-9; j_gene: TRBJ1-2; d_gene: NA; CDR3aa: CASSRPGEGHYGYPF; CDR3nt: TGTGCCAGCAGCCGTCCCGGGGAGGGGCACTATGGCTACCCCTTC
abundance: NA; v_gene: TRBV6-5; j_gene: TRBJ1-3; d_gene: NA; CDR3aa: CASKGQAGNTIYF; CDR3nt: TGTGCCAGCAAGGGGCAGGCTGGAAACACCATATATTTT
abundance: few; v_gene: TRBV5-4; j_gene: TRBJ1-2; d_gene: NA; CDR3aa: CASSLAGGGGYTF; CDR3nt: TGTGCCAGCAGCTTGGCCGGGGGAGGGGGCTACACCTTC
abundance: few; v_gene: TRBV6-5; j_gene: TRBJ1-1; d_gene: NA; CDR3aa: CASSYGGGYTEAFF; CDR3nt: TGTGCCAGCAGTTACGGGGGGGGGTACACTGAAGCTTTCTTT
abundance: few; v_gene: TRBV5-1; j_gene: TRBJ1-4; d_gene: NA; CDR3aa: CASSPGLLSEKLFF; CDR3nt: TGCGCCAGCAGCCCGGGACTCCTTTCCGAAAAACTGTTTTTT
abundance: NA; v_gene: TRBV28; j_gene: TRBJ1-2; d_gene: NA; CDR3aa: CAIQGIYTNYGYTF; CDR3nt: TGTGCCATACAGGGTATCTACACTAACTATGGCTACACCTTC
abundance: few; v_gene: TRBV19; j_gene: TRBJ2-7; d_gene: NA; CDR3aa: CASSIGGPSPYEQYF; CDR3nt: TGTGCCAGTAGTATTGGGGGCCCCTCCCCCTACGAGCAGTACTTC
abundance: NA; v_gene: TRBV6-5; j_gene: TRBJ1-2; d_gene: TRBD1; CDR3aa: CASSYGQAYGYTF; CDR3nt: TGTGCCAGCAGTTACGGACAGGCCTATGGCTACACCTTC
abundance: once; v_gene: TRBV5-1; j_gene: TRBJ2-7; d_gene: NA; CDR3aa: CASSTTGSYEQYF; CDR3nt: TGCGCCAGCAGCACGACTGGGTCCTACGAGCAGTACTTC
abundance: few; v_gene: TRBV5-4; j_gene: TRBJ2-7; d_gene: NA; CDR3aa: CASSLVHGSNDEQYF; CDR3nt: TGTGCCAGCAGCTTGGTACACGGGAGCAACGACGAGCAGTACTTC
abundance: NA; v_gene: TRBV7-9; j_gene: TRBJ1-1; d_gene: NA; CDR3aa: CASRRGGSPMNTEAFF; CDR3nt: TGTGCCAGCAGACGGGGGGGCAGTCCCATGAACACTGAAGCTTTCTTT
abundance: few; v_gene: TRBV28; j_gene: TRBJ2-7; d_gene: TRBD1; CDR3aa: CASSLSTGGEQYF; CDR3nt: TGTGCCAGCAGTCTCTCAACAGGGGGCGAGCAGTACTTC
abundance: NA; v_gene: TRBV11-2; j_gene: TRBJ2-7; d_gene: TRBD1; CDR3aa: CASNRDRSSYEQYF; CDR3nt: TGTGCCAGCAACCGGGACAGGAGCTCCTACGAGCAGTACTTC
abundance: few; v_gene: TRBV28; j_gene: TRBJ2-7; d_gene: TRBD1; CDR3aa: CASSAPGTAYEQYF; CDR3nt: TGTGCCAGCAGTGCTCCCGGGACAGCCTACGAGCAGTACTTC
abundance: few; v_gene: TRBV7-2; j_gene: TRBJ2-2; d_gene: TRBD1; CDR3aa: CASSYLDRGRSNTGELFF; CDR3nt: TGTGCCAGCAGCTACTTGGACAGGGGGCGATCGAACACCGGGGAGCTGTTTTTT
abundance: NA; v_gene: TRBV4-3; j_gene: TRBJ1-5; d_gene: TRBD1; CDR3aa: CASSFRTGSNQPQHF; CDR3nt: TGCGCCAGCAGCTTCAGGACAGGGAGCAATCAGCCCCAGCATTTT
abundance: NA; v_gene: TRBV4-1; j_gene: TRBJ1-2; d_gene: NA; CDR3aa: CASSQLGSQGNYGYTF; CDR3nt: TGCGCCAGCAGCCAGTTGGGATCCCAGGGGAACTATGGCTACACCTTC